This T cell receptor (beta chain) came from a study of identical twins. TCRdb passed the 5' RACE reads through MiXCR, listing each CDR3 protein once. The table has around 680,000 distinct CDR3 sequences, approximately 9% seen once; the top ten hold approximately 0.94%. The table lists this clonotype with a few counts. This CDR3 is 14 amino acids long. In germline, CDR1 is KGHSH, CDR2 LQKENI. The ends were cut back, 2 bases at V and 6 bases at J, with 10 bases in the middle. These data are also associated with another study on yellow fever vaccine responses in identical twins.

The receptor was isolated from a woman aged 18-29 years in good health. Material: PBMCs. The chain has TRBV18 and TRBJ2-2; D not certain. The CDR3 DNA is TGTGCCAGCTCACCATTCAATATTGCCGGGGAGCTGTTTTTT. It translates to CASSPFNIAGELFF.